This T cell receptor beta chain was observed in a study of neoadjuvant anti-PD-1 for oral cavity cancer. Study-wide background: Patients mostly received three to four biweekly nivolumab doses at 3 mg/kg before surgery.

Assay: immunoSEQ multiplex PCR; the TCRdb copy retains only in-frame clones and omits some. The sample yields about 9,800 clones, 61% seen once. The sample holds one count of this clone. Trimming stripped 7 bases from V and 5 bases from J, with 30 bases between. This CDR3 contains 18 residues. Looked up from germline, CDR1 is LGHNT and CDR2 is FRNRAP. Stated time point: after neoadjuvant nivolumab, at surgical resection. Patients had newly diagnosed, untreated stage II-IVA oral cavity squamous cell carcinoma. Patients had HPV-negative, locally advanced oral cavity squamous cell carcinoma. PBMCs were not maintained or expanded in culture before analysis.

The rearrangement links TRBV12-5 to TRBJ2-7; no definite D call. The clonotype was recovered from a person aged 35 to 85 with oral cavity squamous cell carcinoma. The sequences come from PBMCs, collected after nivolumab (anti-PD-1) treatment. CDR3 in amino acids: CASVTLHSSNLAGDEQYF. The CDR3 nucleotides are TGTGCTAGTGTCACTTTACACTCTAGTAATCTCGCTGGCGACGAGCAGTACTTC.